This record concerns one TCR beta chain sequence. J lost 4 bases, V lost 0 bases, and 5 bases had no gene match. CDR3 length: 15 amino acids. Germline CDR1 MNHNS, CDR2 SASEGT. The data were obtained in a study of control samples from healthy donors and cancer patients. The method was immunoSEQ multiplex PCR; TCRdb's version includes in-frame clones alone and lacks a portion of them. The table records 150,000 or so clones, 80% to 95% of them present only once. This rearrangement joins TRBV6-1 to TRBJ2-7, with 8 bases matching TRBD1. This sequence originates from a man in his forties in good health. Sample: blood. The CDR3 protein is CASSEAWDRLYEQYF. CDR3 DNA: TGTGCCAGCAGTGAAGCTTGGGACAGGTTATACGAGCAGTACTTC.